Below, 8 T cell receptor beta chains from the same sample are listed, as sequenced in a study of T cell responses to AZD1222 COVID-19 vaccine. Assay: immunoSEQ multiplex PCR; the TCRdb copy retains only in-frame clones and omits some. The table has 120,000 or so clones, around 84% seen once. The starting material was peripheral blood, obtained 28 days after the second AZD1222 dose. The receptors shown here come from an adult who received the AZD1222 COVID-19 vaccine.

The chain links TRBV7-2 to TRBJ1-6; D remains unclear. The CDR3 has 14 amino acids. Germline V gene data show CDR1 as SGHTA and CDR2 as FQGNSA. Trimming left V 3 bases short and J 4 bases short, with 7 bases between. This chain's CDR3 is CASSFLGYNSPLHF. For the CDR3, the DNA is TGTGCCAGCAGCTTTTTAGGTTATAATTCACCCCTCCACTTT. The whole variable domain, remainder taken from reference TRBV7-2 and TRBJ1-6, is GAGVSQSPSNKVTEKGKDVELRCDPISGHTALYWYRQSLGQGLEFLIYFQGNSAPDKSGLPSDRFSAERTGGSVSTLTIQRTQQEDSAVYLCASSFLGYNSPLHFGNGTRLTVT.

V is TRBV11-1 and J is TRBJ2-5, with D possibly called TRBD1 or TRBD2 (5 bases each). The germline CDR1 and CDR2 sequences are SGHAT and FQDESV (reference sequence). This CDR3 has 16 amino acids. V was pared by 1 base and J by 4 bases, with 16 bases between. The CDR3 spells CASSLDEGRARETQYF. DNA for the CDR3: TGTGCCAGCAGCTTAGACGAGGGGCGGGCAAGAGAGACCCAGTACTTC.

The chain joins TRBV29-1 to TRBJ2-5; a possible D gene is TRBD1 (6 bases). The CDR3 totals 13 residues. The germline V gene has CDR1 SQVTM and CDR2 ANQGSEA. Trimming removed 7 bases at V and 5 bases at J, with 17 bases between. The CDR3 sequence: CSADSLGGETQYF. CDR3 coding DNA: TGCAGCGCCGACTCATTAGGGGGTGAGACCCAGTACTTC.

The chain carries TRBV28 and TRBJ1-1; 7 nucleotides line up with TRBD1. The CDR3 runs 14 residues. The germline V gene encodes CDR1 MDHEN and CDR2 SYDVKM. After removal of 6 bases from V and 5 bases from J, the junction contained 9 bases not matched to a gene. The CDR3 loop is CASRSGQAETEAFF. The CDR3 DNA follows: TGTGCCAGCAGGTCAGGACAGGCGGAGACTGAAGCTTTCTTT.

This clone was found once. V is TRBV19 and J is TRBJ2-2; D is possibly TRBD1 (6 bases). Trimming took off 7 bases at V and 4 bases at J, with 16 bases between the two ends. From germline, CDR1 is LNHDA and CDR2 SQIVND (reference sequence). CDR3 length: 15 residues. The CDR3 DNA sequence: TGTGCCAGTACCCTACACAGGGTCCCCACCGGGGAGCTGTTTTTT. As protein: CASTLHRVPTGELFF. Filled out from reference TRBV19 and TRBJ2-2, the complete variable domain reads DGGITQSPKYLFRKEGQNVTLSCEQNLNHDAMYWYRQDPGQGLRLIYYSQIVNDFQKGDIAEGYSVSREKKESFPLTVTSAQKNPTAFYLCASTLHRVPTGELFFGEGSRLTVL.

The CDR3 DNA reads as TGTGCCACCAATTTGGGGGCAATTGGGGCCACAGATACGCAGTATTTT. Protein product: CATNLGAIGATDTQYF. V gene TRBV19 combines with J gene TRBJ2-3; possibly TRBD1 for D (6 bases). Germline CDR1 is LNHDA and CDR2 is SQIVND (reference sequence). This CDR3 has 16 residues. V gave up 10 bases and J gave up 2 bases, with 22 bases separating them.

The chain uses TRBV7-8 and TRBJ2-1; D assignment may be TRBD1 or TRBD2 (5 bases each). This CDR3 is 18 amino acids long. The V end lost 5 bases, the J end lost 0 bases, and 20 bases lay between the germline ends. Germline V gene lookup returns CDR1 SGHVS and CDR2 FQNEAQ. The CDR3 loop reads CASSLLVGTPSSYNEQFF. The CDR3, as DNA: TGTGCCAGCAGCCTACTCGTAGGGACGCCGAGCTCCTACAATGAGCAGTTCTTC.

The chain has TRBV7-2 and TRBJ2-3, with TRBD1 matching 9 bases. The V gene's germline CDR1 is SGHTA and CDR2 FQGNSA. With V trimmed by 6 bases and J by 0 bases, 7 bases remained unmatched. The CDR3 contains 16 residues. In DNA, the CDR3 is TGTGCCAGCAGAGCTGGACAGGGGACCAGCACAGATACGCAGTATTTT. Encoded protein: CASRAGQGTSTDTQYF.